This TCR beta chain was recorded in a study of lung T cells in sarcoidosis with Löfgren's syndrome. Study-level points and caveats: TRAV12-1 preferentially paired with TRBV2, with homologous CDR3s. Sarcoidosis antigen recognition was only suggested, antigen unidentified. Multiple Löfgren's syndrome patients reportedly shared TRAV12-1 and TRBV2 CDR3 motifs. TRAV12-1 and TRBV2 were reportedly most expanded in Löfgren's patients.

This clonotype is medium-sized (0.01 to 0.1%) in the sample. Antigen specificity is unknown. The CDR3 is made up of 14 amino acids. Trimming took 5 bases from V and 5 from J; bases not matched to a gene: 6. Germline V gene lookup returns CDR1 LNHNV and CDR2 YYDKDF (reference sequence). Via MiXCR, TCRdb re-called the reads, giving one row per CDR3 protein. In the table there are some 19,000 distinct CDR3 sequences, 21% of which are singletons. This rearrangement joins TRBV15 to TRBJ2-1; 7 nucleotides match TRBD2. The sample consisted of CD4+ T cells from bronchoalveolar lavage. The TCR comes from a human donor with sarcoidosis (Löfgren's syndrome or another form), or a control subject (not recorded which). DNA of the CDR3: TGTGCCACCAGCTGGACTAGGCGGGACAATGAGCAGTTCTTC. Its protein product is CATSWTRRDNEQFF.